Below, 30 T cell receptor beta chains from the same sample are listed, as sequenced in a study of cytomegalovirus exposure and HLA in healthy donors (dated by TCRdb to about 2017). Libraries were constructed by the immunoSEQ multiplex PCR assay. The multiplex PCR relied on a mix of 60 forward primers for TCR Vbeta segments and 13 reverse primers for TCR Jbeta segments. TCRdb took over this immuneACCESS table, retaining in-frame rearrangements with V and J assigned. Such tables are incomplete; in checked studies, under half of the missing clones stem from an unresolved V gene, and the remainder is unexplained. The sample table contains 100,000 to 150,000 clones; only one count was recorded for about four fifths of them. Of the sample, 3.6% falls within the top ten clones. The sequenced sample consisted of PBMCs. The origin of the receptors is a woman in her thirties or forties in good health and CMV-seropositive.

Points on this clone: Different DNA sequences within this sample yield the same CDR3. The chain combines TRBV9 with TRBJ2-3, with D unclear. Trimming took 2 bases from V and 0 from J, leaving 4 bases between them. This CDR3 spans 13 amino acids. The germline V gene encodes CDR1 SGDLS and CDR2 YYNGEE. The CDR3 DNA follows: TGTGCCAGCAGCGTCTCGAGCACAGATACGCAGTATTTT. Translating gives CASSVSSTDTQYF.

This clone appeared once. The chain has TRBV5-6 and TRBJ1-2, with D possibly TRBD1 on 5 matching bases. This CDR3 contains 14 residues. Trimming removed 3 bases at V and 3 bases at J, with 12 bases between. The germline V gene encodes CDR1 SGHDT and CDR2 YYEEEE. The CDR3 spells CASSSGERHYGYTF. In DNA, the CDR3 is TGTGCCAGCAGCTCGGGGGAAAGGCACTATGGCTACACCTTC.

The genes are TRBV19 and TRBJ2-5, with a possible D match to TRBD1 (6 bases). The CDR3 totals 13 residues. Germline loops: CDR1 LNHDA, CDR2 SQIVND (reference sequence). Trimming took 4 bases from V and 5 from J, leaving 11 bases between them. As DNA, the CDR3 is TGTGCCAGTAGTACCCGACAGGAGGAGACCCAGTACTTC. Amino acid sequence: CASSTRQEETQYF.

The V and J genes are TRBV30 and TRBJ1-5; D unclear. Germline V lookup: CDR1 GTSNPN, CDR2 SVGIG (reference sequence). Trimming shortened V by 0 bases and J by 4 bases, and 10 bases separated the two germline ends. CDR3 size: 14 residues. CDR3 nucleotides: TGTGCCTGGAGTGTACGTCAGGATAATCAGCCCCAGCATTTT. Translation gives CAWSVRQDNQPQHF.

The V and J genes are TRBV7-9 and TRBJ2-4; D is undetermined. In germline, CDR1 is SEHNR, CDR2 FQNEAQ (reference sequence). Between the trimmed V and J ends, which lost 5 bases and 0 bases, there was a span of 8 bases. The CDR3 contains 14 residues. The CDR3 nucleotides read TGTGCCAGCAGCAATTTTCTAGCCAAAAACATTCAGTACTTC. It codes for CASSNFLAKNIQYF.

In its sample, this clone was seen a few times. The V and J genes are TRBV6-5 and TRBJ1-4, with unresolved D. The ends were cut back, 5 bases at V and 8 bases at J, with 15 bases in the middle. This CDR3 comprises 14 residues. The V gene's germline CDR1 is MNHEY and CDR2 SVGAGI. In DNA, the CDR3 is TGTGCCAGCAGTCTCGACGGAGTTAGGGAAAAACTGTTTTTT. Its translation is CASSLDGVREKLFF.

The chain has TRBV14 and TRBJ2-5; possibly TRBD1 for D (5 bases). The V end was cut by 0 bases, the J end by 1 base, with 9 bases between. This CDR3 spans 15 amino acids. The germline V gene has CDR1 SGHDN and CDR2 FVKESK. Here the CDR3 reads CASSQDYRPQETQYF. The CDR3 nucleotides read TGTGCCAGCAGCCAAGATTACAGGCCCCAAGAGACCCAGTACTTC.

This chain joins TRBV28 and TRBJ2-7; D gene ambiguous. Trimming left V 4 bases short and J 3 bases short, with 10 bases between. Looked up from germline, CDR1 is MDHEN and CDR2 is SYDVKM. The CDR3 totals 13 residues. CDR3 protein: CASSSFIDYEQYF. The CDR3 DNA reads TGTGCCAGCAGTTCTTTCATAGACTACGAGCAGTACTTC.

V is TRBV7-9 and J is TRBJ2-5; 13 bases agree with TRBD2. The CDR3 length is 18 residues. CDR1 is SEHNR, CDR2 FQNEAQ, per germline (reference sequence). The ends lost 5 bases at V and 5 bases at J; junction bases unmatched: 14. The CDR3, as DNA: TGTGCCAGCAGCACCTACCCCAAACTAGCGGGAGGGAGGGAGACCCAGTACTTC. Protein sequence: CASSTYPKLAGGRETQYF. Full variable domain (outside the CDR3, taken from reference TRBV7-9 and TRBJ2-5): DTGVSQNPRHKITKRGQNVTFRCDPISEHNRLYWYRQTLGQGPEFLTYFQNEAQLEKSRLLSDRFSAERPKGSFSTLEIQRTEQGDSAMYLCASSTYPKLAGGRETQYFGPGTRLLVL.

This chain uses TRBV15 with TRBJ1-1; a weak D match, TRBD1 (6 bases). There are 12 residues in the CDR3. Per germline, CDR1 LNHNV and CDR2 YYDKDF (reference sequence). V was pared by 1 base and J by 10 bases, with 10 bases between. This chain's CDR3 is CATSRVGRGAFF. As DNA, the CDR3 is TGTGCCACCAGCAGAGTGGGCAGGGGAGCTTTCTTT.

The chain uses TRBV10-1 and TRBJ1-1, with 7 bases fitting TRBD1. The CDR3 is 13 amino acids. In germline, CDR1 is WNHNN, CDR2 SYGVQD (reference sequence). The junction had 3 bases not matched to a gene; V was cut back by 3 bases and J by 5 bases. CDR3 sequence: CASSDSRGTEAFF. The CDR3 DNA reads as TGCGCCAGCAGTGATTCCAGGGGGACTGAAGCTTTCTTT.

This clone has just one count. V is TRBV6-5 and J is TRBJ2-3; TRBD1 might be the D (5 bases). The germline gives CDR1 MNHEY, CDR2 SVGAGI. The CDR3 covers 13 residues. V was pared by 5 bases and J by 0 bases, with 6 bases between. CDR3 sequence reads: CASSDRSTDTQYF. CDR3 nucleotides: TGTGCCAGCAGTGACAGAAGCACAGATACGCAGTATTTT.

The chain has TRBV15 and TRBJ2-4; possibly TRBD2 for D (5 bases). Looked up from germline, CDR1 is LNHNV and CDR2 is YYDKDF (reference sequence). The V gene lost 0 bases and the J gene lost 9 bases, with 18 bases spanning the gap. The CDR3 loop spans 16 amino acids. The CDR3 region is CATSRESGVRRGIQYF. The CDR3 region has the DNA TGTGCCACCAGCAGAGAATCCGGGGTCAGACGAGGCATTCAGTACTTC.

The chain couples TRBV4-2 to TRBJ1-2; TRBD1 matches 11 bases. There are 18 residues in the CDR3. V gave up 0 bases and J gave up 7 bases; unmatched junction bases: 13. Germline CDR1 LGHNA, CDR2 YNFKEQ. As DNA, the CDR3 is TGTGCCAGCAGCCAAGATATTGTGGGACAGGGGGTAAAATGTGGCTACACCTTC. Its translation: CASSQDIVGQGVKCGYTF.

V usage is TRBV11-3 and J usage is TRBJ2-7; D not certain. Germline loops: CDR1 SGHNT, CDR2 YENEEA. V shed 1 base and J shed 1 base, with 17 bases lying between them. The CDR3 is 17 amino acids. The chain's CDR3 is CASSLGIGGTESYEQYF. In nucleotides, the CDR3 is TGTGCCAGCAGCTTAGGGATAGGCGGAACCGAATCCTACGAGCAGTACTTC.

The V and J genes are TRBV4-3 and TRBJ2-7; 9 bases are a match to TRBD1. J was trimmed by 5 bases and V by 5 bases; bases with no gene match: 10. This CDR3 spans 15 amino acids. Germline loops: CDR1 LGHNA, CDR2 YSLEER. As DNA, the CDR3 is TGCGCCAGCAGCGATTGGAGGACAGGGGTGCACGAGCAGTACTTC. It encodes CASSDWRTGVHEQYF.

The V call is TRBV28, the J call TRBJ1-2; 9 bases match TRBD1. CDR3 length: 13 residues. With 6 bases clipped from V and 11 bases from J, the junction kept 10 bases outside the gene matches. Germline CDR1 MDHEN, CDR2 SYDVKM. Here the CDR3 DNA reads TGTGCCAGCAGCCGGACAGGGGATATAGGGTACACCTTC. Encoded protein: CASSRTGDIGYTF.

Notes on this clone: The same CDR3 can be traced to other DNA sequences in this sample. The V call is TRBV27, the J call TRBJ2-2; the D is unclear. CDR3 size: 14 residues. The V gene lost 0 bases and the J gene lost 3 bases, with 5 bases spanning the gap. Germline CDR1 is MNHEY and CDR2 is SMNVEV (reference sequence). Written as DNA, the CDR3 is TGTGCCAGCAGTTTATCAGCGTACACCGGGGAGCTGTTTTTT. Residues: CASSLSAYTGELFF.

The J gene is TRBJ1-1, the V gene TRBV27, with D possibly TRBD1 on 6 matching bases. The V gene's germline CDR1 is MNHEY and CDR2 SMNVEV (reference sequence). There are 15 residues in the CDR3. Trimming cost V 8 bases and J 0 bases, with 16 bases left between them. The CDR3 DNA reads as TGTGCCAGCCGCACTAACAGGGCGGTGAACACTGAAGCTTTCTTT. As protein: CASRTNRAVNTEAFF.

V is TRBV28 and J is TRBJ1-2; tentative D call: TRBD1 (5 bases). Germline V CDR1 and CDR2: MDHEN, SYDVKM. The CDR3 totals 12 residues. V gave up 7 bases and J gave up 4 bases, with 10 bases separating them. CDR3 sequence reads: CASTRDFYGYTF. CDR3 sequence (DNA): TGTGCCAGCACCAGGGACTTCTATGGCTACACCTTC.

The V and J genes are TRBV5-4 and TRBJ2-1; 10 positions match TRBD2. The length of the CDR3 is 18 residues. V dropped 4 bases and J dropped 1; count of bases not matched to a gene: 11. CDR1 SGHNT and CDR2 YYREEE come from the germline V gene (reference sequence). CDR3 amino acids: CASSPSGLAGGSYNEQFF. The CDR3 nucleotides are TGTGCCAGCAGCCCCTCCGGGTTAGCGGGAGGTTCCTACAATGAGCAGTTCTTC.

The J gene is TRBJ2-7, the V gene TRBV27, with a possible D match to TRBD2 (5 bases). There are 15 residues in the CDR3. CDR1 is MNHEY and CDR2 is SMNVEV in the germline V gene (reference sequence). Trimming left V 2 bases short and J 2 bases short, with 13 bases between. CDR3 in amino acids: CASSLMASTTYEQYF. The DNA of the CDR3 is TGTGCCAGCAGTTTAATGGCTAGCACGACCTACGAGCAGTACTTC.

The chain is built from TRBV7-9 and TRBJ2-7; TRBD2 matches 8 bases. The germline gives CDR1 SEHNR, CDR2 FQNEAQ (reference sequence). V dropped 5 bases and J dropped 5; count of bases not matched to a gene: 14. This CDR3 has 16 amino acids. CDR3: CASSNPGAGGPDEQYF. CDR3 nucleotide sequence: TGTGCCAGCAGCAATCCCGGCGCGGGAGGCCCAGACGAGCAGTACTTC.

The rearrangement links TRBV5-1 to TRBJ2-5, with D perhaps matching TRBD2 (6 bases). The J call is doubtful: the DNA matches TRBJ2-7 better. CDR3 length: 16 amino acids. Germline-derived CDR1 and CDR2 are SGHRS and YFSETQ. Here the CDR3 DNA reads TGCGCCAGCAGCTTGAAGTACAGCGGGCCTACCTACGAGCAGTACTTC. It translates to CASSLKYSGPTYEQYF.

The genes are TRBV6-5 and TRBJ1-1; D is perhaps TRBD1 (5 bases). V lost 0 bases and J 4 bases, leaving 9 bases between the germline ends. Germline V gene data show CDR1 as MNHEY and CDR2 as SVGAGI. The CDR3 covers 14 residues. For the CDR3, the DNA is TGTGCCAGCAGTTACTCCGGCGGGGCCACTGAAGCTTTCTTT. Translation gives CASSYSGGATEAFF.

The rearrangement links TRBV6-1 to TRBJ1-1; 7 bases are shared with TRBD1. This CDR3 has 12 residues. Germline assignment: CDR1 MNHNS and CDR2 SASEGT. Trimming cost V 7 bases and J 8 bases; bases outside gene matches: 7. This chain's CDR3 is CASTQGQQEAFF. The CDR3 DNA sequence: TGTGCCAGCACCCAGGGACAGCAAGAAGCTTTCTTT.

This clone came up a few times. The CDR3 DNA sequence: TGTGCCAGCAGTGAAGGAGGGGGGGACCCCTACGAGCAGTACTTC. It translates to CASSEGGGDPYEQYF. V is TRBV6-1 and J is TRBJ2-7; maybe TRBD2 (7 bases). The CDR3 is 15 residues long. Trimming took off 1 base at V and 2 bases at J, with 12 bases between the two ends. The germline V gene has CDR1 MNHNS and CDR2 SASEGT.

The chain uses TRBV2 and TRBJ2-5; TRBD2 aligns across 8 bases. With the DNA end fitting TRBJ2-7 better, the J assignment may be wrong. Germline V lookup: CDR1 SNHLY, CDR2 FYNNEI. The CDR3 contains 15 residues. The CDR3 sequence is CASRPLVAGTYEQYF. Here the CDR3 DNA reads TGTGCCAGCAGACCCCTGGTAGCGGGAACCTACGAGCAGTACTTC.

This clone was picked up one time. The gene calls are TRBV30 and TRBJ1-6, with TRBD1 as a possible D gene (6 bases). The germline V gene encodes CDR1 GTSNPN and CDR2 SVGIG (reference sequence). V was cut by 1 base and J by 6 bases, with 7 bases left in between. This CDR3 contains 13 residues. The CDR3, as DNA: TGTGCCTGGAGTGGGACAGTTAATTCACCCCTCCACTTT. Its translation is CAWSGTVNSPLHF.

The CDR3 spells CASSVSGGGMETQYF. The CDR3 DNA reads as TGTGCCAGCAGCGTATCGGGAGGCGGGATGGAGACCCAGTACTTC. The rearrangement links TRBV9 to TRBJ2-5; 7 bases fit TRBD2. Looked up from germline, CDR1 is SGDLS and CDR2 is YYNGEE. With V trimmed by 1 base and J by 5 bases, 8 bases remained unmatched. The CDR3 contains 15 residues.